These 30 T cell receptor beta chains came from one sample sequenced in a study of cytomegalovirus exposure and HLA in healthy donors. In the PCR, 60 Vbeta and 13 Jbeta primers were used. Sequenced by immunoSEQ multiplex PCR; TCRdb stores in-frame clones only, minus some. There are some 170,000 clones in the sample; about four fifths occur only once, and around 4.3% lies in the top ten. The sequencing sample was made of PBMCs. Receptors were obtained from a man younger than 45 in good health and CMV-seronegative.

This clone was counted a single time. The V call is TRBV7-8, the J call TRBJ2-1, with D possibly matching TRBD2 (6 bases). The CDR3 contains 15 residues. Germline V lookup: CDR1 SGHVS, CDR2 FQNEAQ. Trimming removed 0 bases at V and 4 bases at J, with 10 bases between. The CDR3 coding sequence is TGTGCCAGCAGCTTAGCGCGGGCGGGGTACAATGAGCAGTTCTTC. This encodes CASSLARAGYNEQFF.

This clone has only one observation. The rearrangement links TRBV6-5 to TRBJ2-5, with 13 positions matching TRBD2. Germline values: CDR1 MNHEY, CDR2 SVGAGI. With 6 bases clipped from V and 2 bases from J, the junction kept 3 bases outside the gene matches. This CDR3 is built from 15 residues. This chain's CDR3 is CASSPGLAGQETQYF. CDR3 DNA sequence: TGTGCCAGCAGCCCGGGACTAGCGGGACAAGAGACCCAGTACTTC.

The chain uses TRBV5-4 and TRBJ2-5; 8 nucleotides line up with TRBD2. Trimming took 0 bases from V and 2 from J; bases not matched to a gene: 3. Germline CDR1 and CDR2: SGHNT and YYREEE (reference sequence). The CDR3 runs to 15 residues. CDR3 sequence reads: CASSLGRGDQETQYF. The CDR3 nucleotides read TGTGCCAGCAGCTTGGGGCGGGGGGATCAAGAGACCCAGTACTTC.

The chain carries TRBV19 and TRBJ2-1; 8 bases fit TRBD1. Germline V gene sequence: CDR1 LNHDA, CDR2 SQIVND (reference sequence). V was pared by 4 bases and J by 9 bases, with 5 bases of the junction left unmatched. This CDR3 is 13 amino acids long. The CDR3 nucleotides are TGTGCCAGTAGTACGGACAGGGTAGGTGAGCAGTTCTTC. Its protein product is CASSTDRVGEQFF.

This clone was observed a handful of times. This rearrangement joins TRBV5-1 to TRBJ1-1; D might be TRBD1 (5 bases). CDR3 length equals 14 residues. V lost 2 bases and J 3 bases, leaving 11 bases between the germline ends. Germline CDR1 SGHRS, CDR2 YFSETQ. The DNA of the CDR3 is TGCGCCAGCAGCTTTAGACAGTACCACACTGAAGCTTTCTTT. It specifies CASSFRQYHTEAFF.

The chain joins TRBV30 to TRBJ1-5; 9 bases are a match to TRBD1. The CDR3 loop spans 14 amino acids. CDR1 is GTSNPN, CDR2 SVGIG, per germline (reference sequence). Trimming at V came to 3 bases and at J to 5 bases, leaving 5 bases not matched to a gene. Here the CDR3 reads CAWSAGQGHQPQHF. The CDR3 DNA reads TGTGCCTGGAGCGCGGGACAGGGTCATCAGCCCCAGCATTTT. Complete variable domain (other parts from reference TRBV30 and TRBJ1-5): SQTIHQWPATLVQPVGSPLSLECTVEGTSNPNLYWYRQAAGRGLQLLFYSVGIGQISSEVPQNLSASRPQDRQFILSSKKLLLSDSGFYLCAWSAGQGHQPQHFGDGTRLSIL.

This chain uses TRBV5-6 with TRBJ2-7; D is ambiguous. Germline CDR1 reads SGHDT; CDR2 reads YYEEEE. V was pared by 2 bases and J by 3 bases, with 9 bases between. This CDR3 has 13 residues. Here the CDR3 reads CASSFRSYYEQYF. The CDR3 DNA reads TGTGCCAGCAGCTTCCGGTCCTACTACGAGCAGTACTTC.

The V gene is TRBV6-6, the J gene TRBJ2-1; D is unclear. Germline V gene sequence: CDR1 MNHNY, CDR2 SVGAGI (reference sequence). The V end was cut by 6 bases, the J end by 6 bases, with 18 bases between. The CDR3 covers 15 residues. CDR3 protein: CASRMTGTSGNEQFF. The CDR3 nucleotides read TGTGCCAGCAGAATGACCGGCACCTCGGGCAATGAGCAGTTCTTC.

The genes are TRBV19 and TRBJ1-1; D uncertain. Germline loops: CDR1 LNHDA, CDR2 SQIVND (reference sequence). This CDR3 is built from 11 residues. Trimming left V 10 bases short and J 7 bases short, with 13 bases between. CDR3 DNA: TGTGCCATCATTAGCCCCTTTGAAGCTTTCTTT. Amino acids: CAIISPFEAFF.

The J gene is TRBJ2-3, the V gene TRBV5-1, with D hard to call. The ends were cut back, 2 bases at V and 1 base at J, with 8 bases in the middle. The CDR3 sequence is 14 residues long. Germline V CDR1 and CDR2: SGHRS, YFSETQ. CDR3 region: CASSLSRGTDTQYF. CDR3 bases: TGCGCCAGCAGCTTATCTCGGGGCACAGATACGCAGTATTTT.

The genes are TRBV7-9 and TRBJ1-3, with a possible D match to TRBD1 (6 bases). This CDR3 is 11 amino acids long. In germline, CDR1 is SEHNR, CDR2 FQNEAQ (reference sequence). V lost 11 bases, J lost 6 bases, and 11 bases lay in between. The CDR3 loop is CAGRGLNTIYF. CDR3 nucleotides: TGTGCCGGGAGGGGGTTAAACACCATATATTTT.

This rearrangement joins TRBV28 to TRBJ2-5; a weak D match, TRBD1 (6 bases). The CDR3 has 13 residues. The V gene's germline CDR1 is MDHEN and CDR2 SYDVKM. The V end lost 10 bases, the J end lost 5 bases, and 17 bases lay between the germline ends. CDR3 sequence: CATLQGIGETQYF. The CDR3 nucleotides read TGTGCCACCCTCCAGGGGATTGGGGAGACCCAGTACTTC.

The chain uses TRBV13 and TRBJ1-2, with D possibly TRBD1 on 6 matching bases. The germline V gene has CDR1 PRHDT and CDR2 FYEKMQ (reference sequence). This CDR3 spans 15 amino acids. V lost 5 bases, J lost 2 bases, and 15 bases lay in between. CDR3 in DNA: TGTGCCAGCAGCCTTCAAACCGGGACAAACTATGGCTACACCTTC. Translated, it gives CASSLQTGTNYGYTF.

The chain carries TRBV7-9 and TRBJ1-1; D remains unclear. V was clipped by 5 bases and J by 6 bases, with 10 bases between them. CDR1 is SEHNR and CDR2 is FQNEAQ in the germline V gene (reference sequence). The CDR3 runs to 12 residues. This CDR3 is CASSADMPEAFF. CDR3 nucleotide sequence: TGTGCCAGCAGCGCTGACATGCCTGAAGCTTTCTTT.

The V and J genes are TRBV7-2 and TRBJ2-7; D remains unclear. Germline CDR1 reads SGHTA; CDR2 reads FQGNSA. This CDR3 comprises 13 residues. V shed 7 bases and J shed 2 bases, with 12 bases lying between them. This CDR3 reads CASTTGAAYEQYF. The CDR3 nucleotides are TGTGCCAGCACCACCGGCGCGGCCTACGAGCAGTACTTC.

The J gene is TRBJ2-5, the V gene TRBV6-5, with 7 bases aligning to TRBD1. The germline gives CDR1 MNHEY, CDR2 SVGAGI. The V and J ends lost 6 bases and 2 bases, in that order; junction bases with no gene match: 9. CDR3 length: 15 residues. The CDR3 region has the DNA TGTGCCAGCAGCATAAGGGGGACAGATCAAGAGACCCAGTACTTC. Amino acid sequence: CASSIRGTDQETQYF.

The chain has TRBV6-4 and TRBJ2-2; D is possibly TRBD2 (5 bases). V shed 6 bases and J shed 0 bases, with 8 bases lying between them. Germline V gives CDR1 MRHNA, CDR2 SNTAGT. CDR3 size: 14 residues. In nucleotides, the CDR3 is TGTGCCAGCAGCGGACTCCCGAACACCGGGGAGCTGTTTTTT. This codes for CASSGLPNTGELFF.

This chain joins TRBV7-8 and TRBJ1-5; 9 bases are a match to TRBD1. The CDR3 is 19 amino acids. After removal of 5 bases from V and 0 bases from J, the junction contained 14 bases not matched to a gene. The germline CDR1 and CDR2 sequences are SGHVS and FQNEAQ. The CDR3 sequence is CASSLRTGANFLSNQPQHF. The CDR3 bases are TGTGCCAGCAGCCTCCGGACAGGGGCGAACTTCCTTAGCAATCAGCCCCAGCATTTT.

This chain joins TRBV11-2 and TRBJ1-2; 7 bases map to TRBD1. The length of the CDR3 is 18 residues. From germline, CDR1 is SGHAT and CDR2 FQNNGV. V shed 1 base, J shed 3 bases, and the junction held 14 bases outside the gene matches. CDR3 protein: CASSLGPGQALEHYGYTF. The CDR3 region has the DNA TGTGCCAGCAGCTTAGGGCCCGGACAGGCGTTAGAGCACTATGGCTACACCTTC. The complete variable domain, with remaining parts taken from reference TRBV11-2 and TRBJ1-2, reads EAGVAQSPRYKIIEKRQSVAFWCNPISGHATLYWYQQILGQGPKLLIQFQNNGVVDDSQLPKDRFSAERLKGVDSTLKIQPAKLEDSAVYLCASSLGPGQALEHYGYTFGSGTRLTVV.

This chain links TRBV30 with TRBJ2-7; D perhaps matches TRBD1 (6 bases). Trimming took off 5 bases at V and 6 bases at J, with 14 bases between the two ends. The CDR3 has 12 residues. Germline CDR1 is GTSNPN and CDR2 is SVGIG (reference sequence). CDR3 amino acids: CAWSQGPREQYF. CDR3 DNA: TGTGCCTGGTCACAGGGCCCTCGCGAGCAGTACTTC.

The J gene is TRBJ2-7, the V gene TRBV28; D is perhaps TRBD2 (5 bases). CDR1 is MDHEN, CDR2 SYDVKM, per germline. Trimming removed 2 bases at V and 0 bases at J, with 11 bases between. This CDR3 spans 15 amino acids. The CDR3 nucleotides are TGTGCCAGCAGTTTACGCCGGGCGGGCTCCTACGAGCAGTACTTC. It is translated as CASSLRRAGSYEQYF.

The chain carries TRBV5-1 and TRBJ1-2; TRBD1 aligns across 9 bases. The length of the CDR3 is 14 residues. Germline CDR1 reads SGHRS; CDR2 reads YFSETQ. With 4 bases clipped from V and 3 bases from J, the junction kept 4 bases outside the gene matches. CDR3 sequence: CASSPRTGDYGYTF. CDR3 nucleotides: TGCGCCAGCAGCCCTCGGACAGGGGACTATGGCTACACCTTC.

This clone has only a few counts. This chain connects TRBV6-1 to TRBJ2-7, with D uncertain. CDR3 size: 13 residues. Germline CDR1 is MNHNS and CDR2 is SASEGT. V lost 0 bases, J lost 2 bases, and 5 bases lay in between. Here the CDR3 DNA reads TGTGCCAGCAGTGAAGCTTTTACCTACGAGCAGTACTTC. Translated: CASSEAFTYEQYF.

V and J are TRBV30 and TRBJ2-1; 15 nucleotides match TRBD2. The germline gives CDR1 GTSNPN, CDR2 SVGIG (reference sequence). Trimming removed 3 bases from V and 12 bases from J; junction bases left unmatched: 0. CDR3 length: 12 amino acids. The CDR3 bases are TGTGCCTGGAGGGGACTAGCGGGAGGGCAGTTCTTC. It yields the protein CAWRGLAGGQFF.

This clone was seen only once. The rearrangement joins TRBV11-2 to TRBJ2-7; D unclear. The germline gives CDR1 SGHAT, CDR2 FQNNGV. V lost 3 bases and J 2 bases, leaving 8 bases between the germline ends. This CDR3 has 13 residues. The DNA of the CDR3 is TGTGCCAGCAGCTTTAGTTTAACCTACGAGCAGTACTTC. Encoded protein: CASSFSLTYEQYF.

The chain combines TRBV9 with TRBJ1-2; D gene uncertain. V lost 6 bases and J 6 bases, leaving 12 bases between the germline ends. The length of the CDR3 is 12 residues. Germline loops: CDR1 SGDLS, CDR2 YYNGEE. CDR3 in DNA: TGTGCCAGCACCCCACTGGGAGATGGCTACACCTTC. Amino acid sequence: CASTPLGDGYTF.

The V call is TRBV7-9, the J call TRBJ2-6; 9 bases are a match to TRBD1. Looked up from germline, CDR1 is SEHNR and CDR2 is FQNEAQ (reference sequence). CDR3 length: 19 residues. With V trimmed by 5 bases and J by 0 bases, 11 bases remained unmatched. CDR3 protein: CASSRDRDSVLSGANVLTF. CDR3 DNA sequence: TGTGCCAGCAGCCGGGACAGGGATTCAGTCCTCTCTGGGGCCAACGTCCTGACTTTC.

The J gene is TRBJ2-1, the V gene TRBV6-5; 11 nucleotides match TRBD2. In germline, CDR1 is MNHEY, CDR2 SVGAGI. This CDR3 spans 14 amino acids. The V segment lost 7 bases and the J segment 3 bases; nucleotides outside the gene matches: 2. The CDR3 DNA sequence: TGTGCCAGCATGCTAGCGGGAGGCTACAATGAGCAGTTCTTC. It translates to CASMLAGGYNEQFF.

The V call is TRBV7-6, the J call TRBJ2-3, with 8 bases fitting TRBD2. The CDR3 covers 18 residues. Germline loops: CDR1 SGHVS, CDR2 FNYEAQ. V trimming: 1 base; J trimming: 2 bases; junction bases outside the gene matches: 11. This chain's CDR3 is CASSLVSPGGPNTDTQYF. CDR3 bases: TGTGCCAGCAGCTTAGTTAGTCCGGGGGGGCCAAACACAGATACGCAGTATTTT.

Here the CDR3 DNA reads TGTGCCAGCAGCGCCAGGTCTGGACATGAAGCTTTCTTT. As protein: CASSARSGHEAFF. The gene calls are TRBV28 and TRBJ1-1, with D possibly TRBD1 on 5 matching bases. Trimming removed 6 bases from V and 7 bases from J, with 15 bases in between. Germline values: CDR1 MDHEN, CDR2 SYDVKM. The CDR3 contains 13 residues.